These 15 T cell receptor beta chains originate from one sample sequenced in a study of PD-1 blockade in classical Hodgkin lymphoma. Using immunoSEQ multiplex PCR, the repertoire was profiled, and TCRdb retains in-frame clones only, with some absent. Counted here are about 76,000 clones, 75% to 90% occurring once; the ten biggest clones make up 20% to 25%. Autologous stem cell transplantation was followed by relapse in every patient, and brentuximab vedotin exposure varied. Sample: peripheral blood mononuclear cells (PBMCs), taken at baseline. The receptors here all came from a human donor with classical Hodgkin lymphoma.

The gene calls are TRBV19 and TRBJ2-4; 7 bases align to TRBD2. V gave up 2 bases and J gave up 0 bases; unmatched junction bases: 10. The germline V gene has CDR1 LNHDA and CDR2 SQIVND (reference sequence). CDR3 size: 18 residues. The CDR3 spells CASSILGGGALAKNIQYF. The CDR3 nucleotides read TGTGCCAGTAGTATACTTGGGGGAGGGGCTTTAGCCAAAAACATTCAGTACTTC. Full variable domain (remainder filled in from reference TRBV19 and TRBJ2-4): DGGITQSPKYLFRKEGQNVTLSCEQNLNHDAMYWYRQDPGQGLRLIYYSQIVNDFQKGDIAEGYSVSREKKESFPLTVTSAQKNPTAFYLCASSILGGGALAKNIQYFGAGTRLSVL.

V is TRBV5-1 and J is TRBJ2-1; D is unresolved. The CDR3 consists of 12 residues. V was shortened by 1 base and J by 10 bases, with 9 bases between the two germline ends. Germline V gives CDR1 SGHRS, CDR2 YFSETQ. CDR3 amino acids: CASSLYGREQFF. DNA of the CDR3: TGCGCCAGCAGCTTGTACGGCCGGGAGCAGTTCTTC.

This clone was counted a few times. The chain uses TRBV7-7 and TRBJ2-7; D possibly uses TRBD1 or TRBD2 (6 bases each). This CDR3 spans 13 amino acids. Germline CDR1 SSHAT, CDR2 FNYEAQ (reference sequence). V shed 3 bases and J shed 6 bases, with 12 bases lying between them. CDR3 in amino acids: CASSLAQGGEQYF. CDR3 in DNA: TGTGCCAGCAGCTTGGCACAGGGAGGCGAGCAGTACTTC.

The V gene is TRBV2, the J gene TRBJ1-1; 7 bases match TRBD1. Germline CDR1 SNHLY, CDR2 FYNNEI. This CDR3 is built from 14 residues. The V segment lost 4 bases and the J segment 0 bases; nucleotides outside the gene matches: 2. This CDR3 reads CASSGQGLNTEAFF. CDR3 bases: TGTGCCAGCAGTGGACAGGGCTTGAACACTGAAGCTTTCTTT.

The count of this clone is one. The CDR3 loop is CASSLSFGARWQQETQYF. The CDR3 nucleotides read TGTGCCAGCAGCTTATCGTTCGGGGCAAGATGGCAGCAAGAGACCCAGTACTTC. This chain joins TRBV5-4 and TRBJ2-5; tentatively, D is TRBD1 or TRBD2 (5 bases each). Trimming left V 2 bases short and J 2 bases short, with 22 bases between. The CDR3 length is 18 residues. Germline lookup yields CDR1 SGHNT and CDR2 YYREEE (reference sequence). Based on the CDR3 plus reference TRBV5-4 and TRBJ2-5, the full variable domain is ETGVTQSPTHLIKTRGQQVTLRCSSQSGHNTVSWYQQALGQGPQFIFQYYREEENGRGNFPPRFSGLQFPNYSSELNVNALELDDSALYLCASSLSFGARWQQETQYFGPGTRLLVL.

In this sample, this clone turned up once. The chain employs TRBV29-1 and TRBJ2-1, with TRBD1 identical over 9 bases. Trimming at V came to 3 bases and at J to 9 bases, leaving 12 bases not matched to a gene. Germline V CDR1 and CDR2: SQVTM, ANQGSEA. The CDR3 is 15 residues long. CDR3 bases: TGCAGCGTTGAGGGGGGACAGGGTCGCCGGGGTGAGCAGTTCTTC. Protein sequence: CSVEGGQGRRGEQFF.

The chain's CDR3 is CAWSAGRSFNEQFF. The CDR3 DNA is TGTGCCTGGAGTGCGGGAAGAAGCTTCAATGAGCAGTTCTTC. This chain links TRBV30 with TRBJ2-1; D might be TRBD2 (5 bases). The germline V and J ends were trimmed by 1 base and 6 bases, with 13 bases remaining between them. Germline values: CDR1 GTSNPN, CDR2 SVGIG (reference sequence). The CDR3 has 14 residues.

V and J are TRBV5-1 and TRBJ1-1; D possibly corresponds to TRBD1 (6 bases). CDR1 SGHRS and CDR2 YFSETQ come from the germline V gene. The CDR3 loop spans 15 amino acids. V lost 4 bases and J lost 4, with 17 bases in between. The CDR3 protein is CASSLTTGAGTEAFF. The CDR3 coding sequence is TGCGCCAGCAGCCTTACGACGGGGGCCGGCACTGAAGCTTTCTTT.

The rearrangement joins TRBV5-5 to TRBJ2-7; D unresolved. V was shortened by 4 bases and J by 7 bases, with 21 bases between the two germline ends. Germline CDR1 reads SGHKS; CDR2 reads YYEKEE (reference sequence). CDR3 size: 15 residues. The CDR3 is CASSTAWARQKEQYF. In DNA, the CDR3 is TGTGCCAGCAGCACCGCATGGGCCCGGCAGAAGGAGCAGTACTTC.

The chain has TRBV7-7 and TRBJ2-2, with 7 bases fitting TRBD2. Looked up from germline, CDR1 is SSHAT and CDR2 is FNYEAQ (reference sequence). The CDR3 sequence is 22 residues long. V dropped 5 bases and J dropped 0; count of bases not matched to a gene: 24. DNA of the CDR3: TGTGCCAGCAGCATACCAAGGGAGGGTTGGGACTCCTCCTCCGCGAACACCGGGGAGCTGTTTTTT. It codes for CASSIPREGWDSSSANTGELFF.

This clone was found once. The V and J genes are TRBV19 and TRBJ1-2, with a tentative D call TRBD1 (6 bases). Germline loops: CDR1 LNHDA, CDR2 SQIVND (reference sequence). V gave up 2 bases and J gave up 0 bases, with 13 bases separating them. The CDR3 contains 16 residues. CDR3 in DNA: TGTGCCAGTAGTATACGTGGTGGACAGACTAACTATGGCTACACCTTC. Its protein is CASSIRGGQTNYGYTF.

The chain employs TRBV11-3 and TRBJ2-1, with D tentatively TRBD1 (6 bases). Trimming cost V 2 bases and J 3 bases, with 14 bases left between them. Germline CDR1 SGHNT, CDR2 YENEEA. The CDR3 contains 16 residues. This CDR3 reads CASSLNRAGVYNEQFF. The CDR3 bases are TGTGCCAGCAGCTTAAATAGGGCAGGGGTCTACAATGAGCAGTTCTTC.

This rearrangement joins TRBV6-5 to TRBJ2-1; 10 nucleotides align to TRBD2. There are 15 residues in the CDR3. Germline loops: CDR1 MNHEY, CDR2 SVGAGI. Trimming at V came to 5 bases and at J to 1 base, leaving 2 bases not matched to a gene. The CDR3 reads CASSMGLASYNEQFF. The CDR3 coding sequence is TGTGCCAGCAGTATGGGACTAGCGTCCTACAATGAGCAGTTCTTC.

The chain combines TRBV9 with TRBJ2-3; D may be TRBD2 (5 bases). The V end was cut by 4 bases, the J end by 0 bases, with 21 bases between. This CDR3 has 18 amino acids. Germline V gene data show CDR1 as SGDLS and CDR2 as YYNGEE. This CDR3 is CASSPSPTTTPSTDTQYF. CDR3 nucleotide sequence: TGTGCCAGCAGCCCCTCGCCCACGACTACCCCTAGCACAGATACGCAGTATTTT.

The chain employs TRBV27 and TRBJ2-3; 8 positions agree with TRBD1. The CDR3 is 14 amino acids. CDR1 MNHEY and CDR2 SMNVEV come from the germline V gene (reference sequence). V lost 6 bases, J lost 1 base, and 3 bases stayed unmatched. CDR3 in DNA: TGTGCCAGCAGCGACAGGGGTGGCACAGATACGCAGTATTTT. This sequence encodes CASSDRGGTDTQYF.